These 5 T cell receptor beta chains originate from one sample sequenced in a study of CD8+ T cells in alopecia areata (dated by TCRdb to 2016 to 2019). What this sample's time point label stands for: more than 3 weeks on oral tofacitinib. The treatment or condition label of this sample denotes: oral pan-JAK inhibitor, 5-10 mg twice daily. Libraries were made using the immunoSEQ multiplex PCR assay. RNA was extracted from all samples and reverse transcribed into cDNA as template for TCR sequencing. In its TCRdb copy, this immuneACCESS table keeps in-frame sequences only and misses some clones. Where compared with another copy, unresolved V genes explain less than half of these, and the others have no known cause. This sample gives tens of thousands of clones in total; around 30% of them show up just once. Under 15% of the sample is taken by the ten largest. Material: CD8+ T cells sorted from blood, obtained at week 4, from a patient treated with tofacitinib. These receptors all stem from a human donor with alopecia areata.

This rearrangement joins TRBV30 to TRBJ2-5, with unresolved D. The CDR3 totals 13 residues. From germline, CDR1 is GTSNPN and CDR2 SVGIG (reference sequence). V was pared by 2 bases and J by 5 bases, with 12 bases between. The CDR3 sequence: CAWSPDPAETQYF. CDR3 coding DNA: TGTGCCTGGAGTCCGGACCCTGCGGAGACCCAGTACTTC.

This chain uses TRBV2 with TRBJ1-4, with D tentatively TRBD1 (5 bases). This CDR3 region has 16 residues. The V and J ends lost 6 bases and 0 bases respectively, with 14 bases between them. The V gene's germline CDR1 is SNHLY and CDR2 FYNNEI. The CDR3 region has the DNA TGTGCCAGCAGCTACGGGACTGCTGCAACTAATGAAAAACTGTTTTTT. This sequence encodes CASSYGTAATNEKLFF.

The rearrangement uses TRBV30 and TRBJ2-7; tentative D call: TRBD2 (6 bases). Germline-derived CDR1 and CDR2 are GTSNPN and SVGIG (reference sequence). Trimming pared 1 base from V and 2 bases from J, leaving 12 bases between. The CDR3 contains 14 residues. CDR3: CAWSDGTVPYEQYF. The CDR3 DNA is TGTGCCTGGAGTGACGGGACTGTTCCCTACGAGCAGTACTTC.

The chain combines TRBV29-1 with TRBJ1-2; D is unclear. The CDR3 totals 12 residues. The germline gives CDR1 SQVTM, CDR2 ANQGSEA. Trimming took 7 bases from V and 1 from J, leaving 10 bases between them. CDR3 protein: CSEDPINYGYTF. The CDR3 DNA is TGCAGCGAAGATCCGATTAACTATGGCTACACCTTC.

This rearrangement joins TRBV6-5 to TRBJ1-1, with D maybe TRBD1 (6 bases). V was shortened by 2 bases and J by 6 bases, with 10 bases between the two germline ends. Germline V CDR1 and CDR2: MNHEY, SVGAGI. The CDR3 extends over 13 amino acids. The CDR3 bases are TGTGCCAGCAGTTACGGGACACCCCCTGAAGCTTTCTTT. Residues: CASSYGTPPEAFF.